The rows below give T cell receptor beta chains drawn from one sample of a study of shared clonotypes between healthy human individuals. Measured with immunoSEQ multiplex PCR; TCRdb has only the in-frame clones, and not every one. The sample lists approximately 1,500,000 clones, over 95% occurring once. Material for sequencing was naive CD4+ T cells sorted from blood. The receptor source for this set is a man under 40 in good health. The CDR3 runs from the conserved cysteine through the conserved F or W. Fields, in order: J gene, V gene, clone size, D gene, CDR3 DNA, CDR3 protein. A D gene is named only where the DNA matches it firmly. Not all rows give a size; the values are once, few, many and, for expanded clones, a class.

TRBJ2-2	TRBV28	-	-	TGTGCCAGCAGTCCCACCCGGGACGCCCGGGCCGCGAACACCGGGGAGCTGTTTTTT	CASSPTRDARAANTGELFF
TRBJ2-7	TRBV10-1	-	-	TGCGCCAGCAGTGAGTCGGCGCGGGAGCAGTACTTC	CASSESAREQYF
TRBJ1-1	TRBV27	-	-	TGTGCCAGCAGTTTCAGTACCCTCAAGAACACTGAAGCTTTCTTT	CASSFSTLKNTEAFF
TRBJ1-1	TRBV9	-	-	TGTGCCAGCAGCGCCACGATTGGGATGAACACTGAAGCTTTCTTT	CASSATIGMNTEAFF
TRBJ2-1	TRBV7-9	-	-	TGTGCCAGCACCCCGCCGAGTTACAATGAGCAGTTCTTC	CASTPPSYNEQFF
TRBJ2-7	TRBV6-1	-	TRBD1	TGTGCCAGCATTACGACAGGGGGATACGAGCAGTACTTC	CASITTGGYEQYF
TRBJ2-4	TRBV7-2	-	-	TGTGCCAGCAGCCACTCCGACAAGAAGAGCAAAAACATTCAGTACTTC	CASSHSDKKSKNIQYF
TRBJ2-1	TRBV5-1	-	TRBD2	TGCGCCAGCAGCTTGTCGCGACTAGCGGGAAACAATGAGCAGTTCTTC	CASSLSRLAGNNEQFF
TRBJ1-1	TRBV4-1	-	-	TGCGCCAGCAGCCAACATCGGACACATAACACTGAAGCTTTCTTT	CASSQHRTHNTEAFF
TRBJ2-7	TRBV4-3	-	-	TGCGCCAGCAGCCAAGCCGGTGGTCAGGCCTACGAGCAGTACTTC	CASSQAGGQAYEQYF
TRBJ1-3	TRBV7-9	-	-	TGTGCCAGCAGCCCCGGGACGGGTCAGGGGCCTGGAAACACCATATATTTT	CASSPGTGQGPGNTIYF
TRBJ2-1	TRBV7-9	-	-	TGTGCCAGCAGCTTAATTAGGAATGAGCAGTTCTTC	CASSLIRNEQFF
TRBJ2-1	TRBV5-4	few	-	TGTGCCAGCAGCTTGGCGAAGTACAATGAGCAGTTCTTC	CASSLAKYNEQFF
TRBJ2-7	TRBV7-3	-	-	TGTGCCAGCAGCCCCGGGGGAAGCTCCTACGAGCAGTACTTC	CASSPGGSSYEQYF
TRBJ2-3	TRBV7-6	-	TRBD2	TGTGCCAGCAGAGCCGGGACTAGCGGGTATGATACGCAGTATTTT	CASRAGTSGYDTQYF
TRBJ2-1	TRBV7-6	-	TRBD2	TGTGCCAGCAGCTTGGGGAAGGTGGCGGGAGCTTCCTACAATGAGCAGTTCTTC	CASSLGKVAGASYNEQFF
TRBJ1-1	TRBV9	-	TRBD1	TGTGCCAGCGGGTACAGGGGCGACACTGAAGCTTTCTTT	CASGYRGDTEAFF
TRBJ2-3	TRBV19	-	-	TGTGCCAGCCGGAAGACAGGCACTAGCACAGATACGCAGTATTTT	CASRKTGTSTDTQYF
TRBJ2-2	TRBV21-1	-	-	TGTGCCAGCAGCAGAAGGGGACAGGGGGGCACCGGGGAGCTGTTTTTT	CASSRRGQGGTGELFF
TRBJ2-5	TRBV29-1	-	TRBD1	TGCAGCTCTCGAGGGGGCGCGGAGACCCAGTACTTC	CSSRGGAETQYF
TRBJ2-4	TRBV5-4	-	TRBD1	TGTGCCAGCAGCCAACAGAAGGACAGGAATGCCAAAAACATTCAGTACTTC	CASSQQKDRNAKNIQYF
TRBJ2-7	TRBV18	-	-	TGTGCCAGCTCACCACTCAGCCTAAACGAGCAGTACTTC	CASSPLSLNEQYF
TRBJ2-5	TRBV5-8	-	TRBD2	TGTGCCAGCAGCTTGTCCTGGCGGGAGTATCGAGAGACCCAGTACTTC	CASSLSWREYRETQYF